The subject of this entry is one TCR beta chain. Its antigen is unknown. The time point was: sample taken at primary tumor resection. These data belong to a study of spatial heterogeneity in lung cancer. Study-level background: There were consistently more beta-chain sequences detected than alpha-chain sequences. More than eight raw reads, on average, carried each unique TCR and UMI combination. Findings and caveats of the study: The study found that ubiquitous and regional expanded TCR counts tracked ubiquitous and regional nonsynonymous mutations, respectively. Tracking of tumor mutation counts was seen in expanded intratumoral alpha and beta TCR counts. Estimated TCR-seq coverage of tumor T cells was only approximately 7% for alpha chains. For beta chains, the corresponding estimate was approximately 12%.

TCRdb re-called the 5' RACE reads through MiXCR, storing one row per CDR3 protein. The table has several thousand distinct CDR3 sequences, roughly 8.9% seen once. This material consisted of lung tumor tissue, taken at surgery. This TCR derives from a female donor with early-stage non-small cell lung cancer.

CDR3 DNA sequence: TGTGCCAGCAACCTGGGAGGCACTGAAGCTTTCTTT. Amino acid sequence: CASNLGGTEAFF. The chain links TRBV7-9 to TRBJ1-1; D uncertain. The CDR3 is made up of 12 amino acids. From germline, CDR1 is SEHNR and CDR2 FQNEAQ (reference sequence). V was shortened by 7 bases and J by 4 bases, with 10 bases between the two germline ends.